Below are 9 T cell receptor beta chains sequenced from a single sample in a study of shared clonotypes between healthy human individuals. Measured with immunoSEQ multiplex PCR; TCRdb has only the in-frame clones, and not every one. The table shows around 2.5 million clones, with approximately 94% occurring only once. Specimen: naive CD4+ T cells from PBMCs. Regarding subset: CD45RA+ positively selected. The receptors were gathered from a man younger than 35 in good health. Some clones in this sample may be carry-over from other donors' samples.

This clone came up once. V and J are TRBV7-6 and TRBJ2-2; D is uncertain. Germline CDR1 is SGHVS and CDR2 is FNYEAQ. The CDR3 runs to 13 residues. V lost 4 bases, J lost 6 bases, and 9 bases lay in between. CDR3 sequence: CASSSFVPGELFF. In nucleotides, the CDR3 is TGTGCCAGCAGCTCTTTTGTCCCCGGGGAGCTGTTTTTT. The variable domain in full, completed from reference TRBV7-6 and TRBJ2-2, reads GAGVSQSPRYKVTKRGQDVALRCDPISGHVSLYWYRQALGQGPEFLTYFNYEAQQDKSGLPNDRFSAERPEGSISTLTIQRTEQRDSAMYRCASSSFVPGELFFGEGSRLTVL.

The V gene is TRBV4-3, the J gene TRBJ2-4; 8 nucleotides align to TRBD1. Trimming cost V 0 bases and J 6 bases; bases outside gene matches: 1. Germline V gene data show CDR1 as LGHNA and CDR2 as YSLEER. CDR3 length equals 14 residues. The chain's CDR3 is CASSQEDRGNIQYF. CDR3 nucleotide sequence: TGCGCCAGCAGCCAAGAAGACAGGGGAAACATTCAGTACTTC.

This clone was counted only a few times. The chain joins TRBV2 to TRBJ2-2, with TRBD1 as a possible D gene (6 bases). Germline values: CDR1 SNHLY, CDR2 FYNNEI. With 6 bases removed from V and 6 bases from J, the gap between germline ends came to 17 bases. This CDR3 contains 15 residues. CDR3 DNA sequence: TGTGCCAGCAGGGTGGACAGTTCGGTTCCCGGGGAGCTGTTTTTT. Protein sequence: CASRVDSSVPGELFF.

In the case of this clone: Other DNA sequences in this specimen translate into the identical CDR3. The chain couples TRBV5-6 to TRBJ1-3; D gene uncertain. V lost 2 bases to trimming and J lost 0 bases, with 3 bases between them. The CDR3 totals 13 residues. Per germline, CDR1 SGHDT and CDR2 YYEEEE. The CDR3 sequence: CASSFYSGNTIYF. The CDR3 DNA reads TGTGCCAGCAGCTTCTACTCTGGAAACACCATATATTTT.

The chain combines TRBV5-1 with TRBJ1-1; 8 bases map to TRBD1. Germline V gives CDR1 SGHRS, CDR2 YFSETQ. The CDR3 runs 15 residues. Trimming removed 4 bases from V and 7 bases from J; junction bases left unmatched: 12. CDR3 region: CASSDPGQGQGEAFF. The CDR3 nucleotides are TGCGCCAGCAGCGATCCTGGACAGGGTCAGGGTGAAGCTTTCTTT.

The rearrangement links TRBV30 to TRBJ1-5, with unresolved D. CDR1 GTSNPN and CDR2 SVGIG come from the germline V gene (reference sequence). The CDR3 has 14 amino acids. V was trimmed by 1 base and J by 9 bases, leaving 16 bases between them. The CDR3 protein is CAWSAGRPPGPQHF. The CDR3 nucleotides read TGTGCCTGGAGTGCTGGCAGGCCACCTGGGCCCCAGCATTTT.

The chain has TRBV4-3 and TRBJ1-2; D is uncertain. Trimming cost V 3 bases and J 2 bases, with 10 bases left between them. The CDR3 is 14 amino acids. Germline lookup yields CDR1 LGHNA and CDR2 YSLEER. CDR3: CASSQAPRNYGYTF. In DNA, the CDR3 is TGCGCCAGCAGCCAGGCTCCCAGGAACTATGGCTACACCTTC.

This clone was seen a single time. The chain has TRBV6-4 and TRBJ2-6; no clear D gene. V lost 2 bases, J lost 0 bases, and 2 bases lay in between. Germline V gene sequence: CDR1 MRHNA, CDR2 SNTAGT. The CDR3 runs to 14 residues. In DNA, the CDR3 is TGTGCCAGCAGTGACAACTCTGGGGCCAACGTCCTGACTTTC. It codes for CASSDNSGANVLTF.

In its sample, this clone was seen once. The rearrangement links TRBV6-1 to TRBJ2-7; D is undetermined. Germline loops: CDR1 MNHNS, CDR2 SASEGT. This CDR3 spans 14 amino acids. Trimming removed 7 bases at V and 1 base at J, with 14 bases between. In DNA, the CDR3 is TGTGCCAGCACCAGCAACGGTCCTTCCTACGAGCAGTACTTC. Protein sequence: CASTSNGPSYEQYF.